This T cell receptor (beta chain) was profiled in a study of vaccination effects on CD4 cells after COVID-19 (dated by TCRdb to between 2021 and 2023). About the full investigation: Across the study, the median time from the second dose to post-vaccine sampling was 72 days (range 14 to 241). Altogether, 10 COVID-19 convalescent patients and several SARS-CoV-2-naive healthy vaccine recipients made up the full study. In the study, cultures from other donors were sequenced using the Oncomine TCR Beta short-read assay on an Illumina iSeq 100. The study compared SARS-CoV-2 spike-specific CD4+ TCR repertoires before and after mRNA vaccination in COVID-19 convalescent patients and infection-naive vaccine recipients. Overall study results and their limits: Clones induced by infection and clones induced by vaccination both contracted markedly at late timepoints after vaccination, which fits with T cell responses waning over time. In healthy vaccine recipients, vaccine-induced clones were almost all SARS-CoV-2 mono-reactive, with only 1 of 255 cross-reactive with common cold coronaviruses. Limitations of the study were the small number of convalescent patients and the absence of early post-infection timepoints.

In the ViraFEST assay, PBMC were stimulated with viral peptide pools, and antigen-specific CD4+ T cell clonotypes were then identified by expansion using TCR sequencing. After approximately eleven days of culture, CD4+ T cells were isolated with the EasySep CD4+ T cell isolation kit. Two doses of either the BNT162b2 or the mRNA-1273 mRNA SARS-CoV-2 vaccine were administered to participants. Negative nucleocapsid antibody results before and after vaccination confirmed that the healthy vaccine recipients had no prior SARS-CoV-2 infection. Two million PBMC per well were cultured with about 9 ug/ml peptides in IMDM containing about 5% human AB serum, about 9 IU/ml IL-2 and gentamicin. On days 3 and 7, half of the culture medium was replaced with fresh IL-2-containing medium. Each peptide stimulation condition was cultured in triplicate wells unless otherwise noted. PBMC were separated from whole blood using Ficoll-Paque Plus gradient centrifugation and were then either cryopreserved at -140C or used fresh. The overlapping peptide pools covered the spike proteins of SARS-CoV-2 and of the common cold coronaviruses HCoV-NL63, HCoV-OC43 and HCoV-229E. Genomic DNA was extracted from cultured CD4+ T cells with the QIAamp micro DNA kit.

The CDR3 covers 15 residues, taking in both the cysteine and the phenylalanine. Only CDR3 DNA remains: 45 bases, in frame from the first base. V and J are truncated by 1 base and 4 bases respectively, leaving an intervening sequence of 14 bases. Per the germline V gene, SGHVS is the CDR1 and FNYEAQ is the CDR2. For this clone: What antigen it recognizes has not been identified. Qualities for individual bases were not recorded, and no much larger clone is one base off.

The library was prepared using the immunoSEQ multiplex PCR assay. DNA from the cultured and isolated CD4+ T cells underwent TCR beta CDR3 sequencing. In the source study's methods: Non-productive TCR sequences were removed and reads were trimmed to the CDR3 region, keeping CDR3s of at least 7 amino acids. The MANAFEST web app was used to pick out antigen-specific clonotypes by comparing their expansion in peptide wells with that in reference cultures. Positive clones required FDR<0.05 expansion versus reference and all other wells, odds ratio above 5, and frequency above 0.1% in two replicate wells. A clonotype was defined as cross-reactive if the clonotype was significantly expanded both in SARS-CoV-2 spike wells and in at least one common cold coronavirus spike condition. CDR3 similarity was assessed by Levenshtein distance using the stringdist R package, and unrooted trees were constructed with ape in R 3.6.1. TCRdb stores this immuneACCESS table with in-frame sequences only. Part of the clones is absent; in the studies checked, under half of the shortfall reflects unresolved V genes, and no reason is known for the rest. That table supplies the V and J calls and clone size; D and trimming were determined from the DNA. This sample is represented by some 25,000 clones; 73% of them were singletons. 7.8% of the sample rests with the top ten.

The TCR comes from a human donor who received a COVID-19 vaccine. Rearrangement joined TRBV7-6 to TRBJ2-7, and possibly TRBD2, on 5 matching bases. The material was CD4+ T cells from PBMCs cultured with SARS-CoV-2 spike peptides, obtained after COVID-19 vaccination. The cell subset or site label for this specimen denotes: SARS-CoV-2 spike overlapping peptide pool stimulation. The DNA sequence is TGTGCCAGCAGCTTAGTTGAGGGCGGCGGGTACGAGCAGTACTTC. It translates to CASSLVEGGGYEQYF.